This note documents a single TCR beta chain sequence. The same CDR3 can be traced to other DNA sequences in this sample. In the study's own analysis: Nucleated cell counts were estimated from reference gene primer amplification. The repertoire was sequenced with immunoSEQ multiplex PCR; TCRdb's copy has only in-frame clones and lacks some. Clone size and V and J calls were adopted from that table, with D and trimming inferred from the DNA. The sample has about 670,000 clones; about 87% are singletons. This specimen comes from a study of blood T cell repertoires in COVID-19. Overall study: Acute-phase and convalescent COVID-19 samples originated in the United States, Italy and Spain. T cells, B-cell-depleted T cells, or PBMCs provided the cDNA or gDNA that served as material.

The germline V gene encodes CDR1 SGHRS and CDR2 YFSETQ. V was cut by 2 bases and J by 0 bases, with 6 bases left in between. This CDR3 region has 14 residues. This receptor was identified in a woman aged 18-35 years with acute or convalescent COVID-19. Material: peripheral blood. The chain uses TRBV5-1 and TRBJ1-5; D remains ambiguous. The CDR3: CASSLGASNQPQHF. In DNA form, the CDR3 reads TGCGCCAGCAGCTTAGGAGCTAGCAATCAGCCCCAGCATTTT.